This T cell receptor beta chain stems from a study of cytomegalovirus exposure and HLA in healthy donors. The J segment lost 6 bases and the V segment lost 4 bases, leaving 3 bases of the junction unmatched. Germline assignment: CDR1 SGHDT and CDR2 YYEEEE. The CDR3 spans 13 residues. PCR involved 60 Vbeta and 13 Jbeta primers. Some clones are missing from TCRdb's copy, which holds only in-frame ones; the method was immunoSEQ multiplex PCR. The sample has approximately 150,000 clones, about 76% seen once. The clonotype was recovered from a woman aged 18-35 years in good health and CMV-seropositive. The sample comprised PBMCs. The chain couples TRBV5-6 to TRBJ2-7, with 11 nucleotides matching TRBD1. The CDR3 bases are TGTGCCAGCAGCCGTGGGACAGGGGGCGAGCAGTACTTC. It yields the protein CASSRGTGGEQYF.